The 8 T cell receptor beta chains presented below share a single source sample, sequenced in a study of T cell changes during pregnancy in multiple sclerosis. Assay used: immunoSEQ multiplex PCR; TCRdb lists only in-frame clones, some missing. The profile shows roughly 100,000 clones, about nine tenths of them singletons. The sample was peripheral blood, taken after pregnancy. Receptors originate from a female donor in good health, enrolled as a control in a pregnancy study.

The rearrangement uses TRBV7-9 and TRBJ2-4; 7 bases map to TRBD1. The V gene end was trimmed by 5 bases and the J gene end by 1 base; junction bases not matched to a gene: 8. Germline-derived CDR1 and CDR2 are SEHNR and FQNEAQ (reference sequence). The CDR3 extends over 16 amino acids. DNA of the CDR3: TGTGCCAGCAGCCCAGGGGGTATTAAGGCCAAAAACATTCAGTACTTC. Translation gives CASSPGGIKAKNIQYF.

This chain joins TRBV7-2 and TRBJ2-2, with TRBD2 identical over 8 bases. V shed 2 bases and J 5 bases; nucleotides not matched to a gene: 7. Per germline, CDR1 SGHTA and CDR2 FQGNSA. This CDR3 comprises 16 residues. CDR3 region: CASSLTASGRTGELFF. The CDR3 nucleotides read TGTGCCAGCAGCTTAACTGCCAGCGGGAGAACCGGGGAGCTGTTTTTT.

This chain uses TRBV7-2 with TRBJ2-3; D is unresolved. The CDR3 extends over 13 amino acids. The germline gives CDR1 SGHTA, CDR2 FQGNSA. V dropped 2 bases and J dropped 2 bases, with 5 bases sitting between them. The CDR3 region has the DNA TGTGCCAGCAGCTTATCCCTCACAGATACGCAGTATTTT. It translates to CASSLSLTDTQYF.

The chain carries TRBV9 and TRBJ2-3; 7 nucleotides agree with TRBD1. Germline CDR1 is SGDLS and CDR2 is YYNGEE. Trimming took 7 bases from V and 0 from J; bases not matched to a gene: 5. This CDR3 region has 14 residues. The CDR3 DNA reads as TGTGCCAGCGAGGGGGCTAGCAGCACAGATACGCAGTATTTT. Translation: CASEGASSTDTQYF.

The rearrangement uses TRBV19 and TRBJ1-6; no firm D call. The CDR3 spans 15 residues. Germline loops: CDR1 LNHDA, CDR2 SQIVND (reference sequence). Between the trimmed V and J ends, which lost 8 bases and 0 bases, there was a span of 11 bases. CDR3 loop: CASCLGVSYNSPLHF. Here the CDR3 DNA reads TGTGCCAGTTGCCTCGGGGTCTCCTATAATTCACCCCTCCACTTT.

The chain carries TRBV6-8 and TRBJ1-1; no clear D gene. Trimming removed 0 bases at V and 6 bases at J, with 20 bases between. The CDR3 has 17 amino acids. In germline, CDR1 is MNHGY, CDR2 SAAAGT. The CDR3 here is CASSYSHRARRGSEAFF. The CDR3 DNA reads as TGTGCCAGCAGTTACTCCCACCGGGCCAGGCGGGGTTCTGAAGCTTTCTTT.

The chain couples TRBV4-3 to TRBJ2-7; 7 nucleotides match TRBD1. Per the germline V gene, CDR1 is LGHNA and CDR2 is YSLEER. This CDR3 region has 15 residues. J lost 2 bases, V lost 4 bases, and 8 bases had no gene match. The CDR3 DNA is TGCGCCAGCAGCCGATACAGGGGCGAGACCTACGAGCAGTACTTC. Translated: CASSRYRGETYEQYF.

In this sample, this clone turned up a few times. The genes are TRBV19 and TRBJ1-1; weak D call: TRBD1 (5 bases). The CDR3 contains 16 residues. Between the trimmed V and J ends, which lost 0 bases and 1 base, there was a span of 12 bases. Germline loops: CDR1 LNHDA, CDR2 SQIVND (reference sequence). CDR3 region: CASSIDRGLRNTEAFF. CDR3 sequence (DNA): TGTGCCAGTAGTATAGATCGGGGACTCAGGAACACTGAAGCTTTCTTT.